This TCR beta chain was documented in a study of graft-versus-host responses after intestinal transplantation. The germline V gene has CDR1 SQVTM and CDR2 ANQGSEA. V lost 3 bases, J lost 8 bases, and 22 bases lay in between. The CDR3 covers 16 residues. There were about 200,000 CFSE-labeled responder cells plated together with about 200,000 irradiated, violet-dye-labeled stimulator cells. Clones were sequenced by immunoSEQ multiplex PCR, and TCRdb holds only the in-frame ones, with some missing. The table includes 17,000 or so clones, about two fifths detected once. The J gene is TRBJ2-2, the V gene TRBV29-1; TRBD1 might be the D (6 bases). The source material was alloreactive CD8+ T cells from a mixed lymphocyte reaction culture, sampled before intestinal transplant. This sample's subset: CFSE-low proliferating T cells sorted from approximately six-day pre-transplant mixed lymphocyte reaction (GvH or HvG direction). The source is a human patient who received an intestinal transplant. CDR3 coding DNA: TGCAGCGTTGAGGCAGGGGCGAGAGCGAGTTGGGGGGAGCTGTTTTTT. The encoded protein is CSVEAGARASWGELFF.